The entry that follows covers one T cell receptor beta chain sequence. Its antigen remains unidentified. Within one base of it there is no much larger clone, and no base qualities were kept. Receptor libraries were prepared by PCR. TCRdb shows the sequencer as Illumina HiSeq 2500. To reduce PCR and sequencing biases, unique molecular identifiers were built into the TCR beta cDNA libraries. Every 1 to 10 million input T cells yielded roughly 500,000 cDNA molecules, meaning each molecule approximated one T cell. The patient libraries were prepared and sequenced using the same protocol as the earlier healthy control dataset. Samples belonging to the same batch were prepared together, multiplexed and sequenced on a shared HiSeq lane. As for how the authors treated the data: MIGEC handled the raw barcoded reads, throwing out single-read molecular identifier groups before consensus assembly and CDR3 extraction. VDJtools was used for post-analysis of the clonotype tables, and diversity was normalized by down-sampling every dataset to the size of the smallest sample. In repertoire overlap clustering, CDR3 amino acid sequences, but not nucleotide sequences, were matched to correct batch-related cross-sample contamination. TCRdb reprocessing: public reads trimmed at Q25 with fastp, clones called with MiXCR, in-frame beta chains kept. For every CDR3 protein sequence, its rows merge into one entry that carries the most common genes and DNA. None of the V and J calls come from the authors' own analysis; TCRdb made them. Here the sample has roughly 800,000 distinct CDR3 sequences; about 27% occur a single time. The ten largest clones represent roughly 0.54% of the sample.

The data were obtained in a study of post-analysis software for immune sequencing data (dated by TCRdb to between 2014 and 2016). Context from the whole study: Disease courses on record covered relapsing-remitting, secondary progressive and progressive-relapsing multiple sclerosis, though some patients had no subtype annotation. The patient repertoires were set against under 13 previously published healthy control repertoires from donors whose ages ranged from about 6 to 26 years. A subset of samples was prepared in parallel using single-end sample barcoding, then pooled and co-amplified after Illumina adapter ligation. The paper as a whole reports these results and caveats: The multiple sclerosis patient group was slightly younger than the control group. Significantly lower normalized Chao1 diversity was found in multiple sclerosis patients than in controls, suggesting substantial peripheral T-cell clonal expansion. Several TRBV segments, including TRBV5-6, TRBV5-1 and TRBV20-1, were significantly more frequent in patients than controls. Direct clustering with F measure revealed strong co-clustering of samples prepared in the same batch, which led to a batch-effect correction.

Trimmed from V: 7 bases; trimmed from J: 4 bases; junction bases lacking a gene match: 6. The CDR3 holds 12 amino acids from the cysteine to the phenylalanine. Only CDR3 DNA is held: 36 bases, read in frame from base 1. CDR1 SQVTM and CDR2 ANQGSEA are derived from the germline V gene. To demonstrate the VDJtools post-analysis software, TCR beta repertoires were profiled from the peripheral blood of about 13 young patients with multiple sclerosis. The multiple sclerosis patients were children and adolescents between roughly 6 and 16 years of age. The receptor was isolated from a girl between 10 and 17 years old with multiple sclerosis. The V and J genes are TRBV29-1 and TRBJ2-5, and 7 junctional nucleotides match TRBD1. The specimen sequenced was blood. Here is the DNA: TGCAGCGCCTGGACAGGCAGAGAGACCCAGTACTTC. This sequence encodes CSAWTGRETQYF.